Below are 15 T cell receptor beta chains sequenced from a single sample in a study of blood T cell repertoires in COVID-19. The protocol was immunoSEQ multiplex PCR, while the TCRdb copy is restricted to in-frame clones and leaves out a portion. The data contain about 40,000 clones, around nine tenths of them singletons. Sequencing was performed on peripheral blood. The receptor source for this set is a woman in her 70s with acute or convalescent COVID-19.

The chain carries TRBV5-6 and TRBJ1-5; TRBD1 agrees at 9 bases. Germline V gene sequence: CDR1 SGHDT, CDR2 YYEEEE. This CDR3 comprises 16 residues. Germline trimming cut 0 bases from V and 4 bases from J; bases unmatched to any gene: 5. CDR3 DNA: TGTGCCAGCAGCTTGGCACAGGGGGCATTAAATCAGCCCCAGCATTTT. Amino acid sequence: CASSLAQGALNQPQHF.

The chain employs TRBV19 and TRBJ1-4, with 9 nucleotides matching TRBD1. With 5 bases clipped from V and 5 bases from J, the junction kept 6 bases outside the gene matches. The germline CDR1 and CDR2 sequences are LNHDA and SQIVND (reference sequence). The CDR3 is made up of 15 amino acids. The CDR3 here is CASSVGQGSNEKLFF. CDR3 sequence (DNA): TGTGCCAGTAGTGTTGGACAGGGGTCAAATGAAAAACTGTTTTTT.

Here the CDR3 reads CSVRKDRVQETQYF. The CDR3 DNA reads TGCAGCGTCAGGAAGGACAGGGTCCAAGAGACCCAGTACTTC. The chain recombines TRBV29-1 with TRBJ2-5; 8 bases match TRBD1. Losses at the gene ends were 6 bases for V and 1 base for J; bases not matched to a gene: 7. The length of the CDR3 is 14 residues. CDR1 SQVTM and CDR2 ANQGSEA come from the germline V gene.

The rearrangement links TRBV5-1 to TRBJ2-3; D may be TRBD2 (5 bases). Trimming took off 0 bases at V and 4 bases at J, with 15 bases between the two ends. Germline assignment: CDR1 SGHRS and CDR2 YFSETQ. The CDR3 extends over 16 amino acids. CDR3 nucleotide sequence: TGCGCCAGCAGCTTGGATGGTGTGGGGAGTCCAGATACGCAGTATTTT. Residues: CASSLDGVGSPDTQYF.

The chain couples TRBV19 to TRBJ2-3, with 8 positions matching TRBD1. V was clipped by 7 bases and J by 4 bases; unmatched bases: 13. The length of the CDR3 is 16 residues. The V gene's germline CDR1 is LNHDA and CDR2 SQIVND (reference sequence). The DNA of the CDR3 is TGTGCCAGTACCGTCGTGGGACAGGCGGTCGCAGATACGCAGTATTTT. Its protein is CASTVVGQAVADTQYF.

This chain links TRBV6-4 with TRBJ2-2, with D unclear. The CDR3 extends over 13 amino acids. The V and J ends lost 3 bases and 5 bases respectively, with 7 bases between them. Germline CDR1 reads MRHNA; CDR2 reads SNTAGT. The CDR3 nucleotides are TGTGCCAGCAGTGAACAGAGTACCGGGGAGCTGTTTTTT. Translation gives CASSEQSTGELFF.

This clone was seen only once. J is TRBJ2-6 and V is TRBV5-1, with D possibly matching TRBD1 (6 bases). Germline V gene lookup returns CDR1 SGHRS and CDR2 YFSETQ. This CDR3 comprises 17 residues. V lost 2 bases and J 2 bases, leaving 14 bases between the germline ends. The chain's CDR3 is CASSLGGVAPGANVLTF. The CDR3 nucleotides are TGCGCCAGCAGCTTAGGGGGAGTGGCTCCTGGGGCCAACGTCCTGACTTTC.

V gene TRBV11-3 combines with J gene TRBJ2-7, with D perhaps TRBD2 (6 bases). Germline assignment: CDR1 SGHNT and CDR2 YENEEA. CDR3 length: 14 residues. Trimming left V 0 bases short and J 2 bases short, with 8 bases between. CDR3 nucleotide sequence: TGTGCCAGCAGCTTAGAGACGGGGGCCTACGAGCAGTACGTC. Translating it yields CASSLETGAYEQYV.

DNA for the CDR3: TGTGCCAGCAGCCTCTCCACTAGCACAGATACGCAGTATTTT. Translating gives CASSLSTSTDTQYF. This rearrangement joins TRBV7-9 to TRBJ2-3, with D hard to call. Trimming took 5 bases from V and 0 from J, leaving 9 bases between them. CDR1 is SEHNR and CDR2 is FQNEAQ in the germline V gene (reference sequence). The CDR3 extends over 14 amino acids.

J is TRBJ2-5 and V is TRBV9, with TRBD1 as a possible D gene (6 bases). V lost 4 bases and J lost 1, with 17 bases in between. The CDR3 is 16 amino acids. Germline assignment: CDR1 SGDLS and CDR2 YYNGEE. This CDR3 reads CASSSTGSLPQETQYF. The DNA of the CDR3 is TGTGCCAGCAGCTCTACAGGGTCCCTGCCCCAAGAGACCCAGTACTTC.

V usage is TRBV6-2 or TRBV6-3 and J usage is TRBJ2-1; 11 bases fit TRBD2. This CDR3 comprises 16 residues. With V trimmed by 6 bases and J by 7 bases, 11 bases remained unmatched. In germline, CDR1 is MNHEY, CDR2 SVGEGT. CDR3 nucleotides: TGTGCCAGCAGCCACTTACTAGCGGGAGTAGGAAATGAGCAGTTCTTC. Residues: CASSHLLAGVGNEQFF.

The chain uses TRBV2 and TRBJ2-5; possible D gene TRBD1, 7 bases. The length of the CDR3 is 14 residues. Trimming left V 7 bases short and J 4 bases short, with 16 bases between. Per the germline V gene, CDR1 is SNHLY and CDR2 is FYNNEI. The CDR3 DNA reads TGTGCCAGCACCCTGTCAGGGGGAGGAGAGACCCAGTACTTC. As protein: CASTLSGGGETQYF.

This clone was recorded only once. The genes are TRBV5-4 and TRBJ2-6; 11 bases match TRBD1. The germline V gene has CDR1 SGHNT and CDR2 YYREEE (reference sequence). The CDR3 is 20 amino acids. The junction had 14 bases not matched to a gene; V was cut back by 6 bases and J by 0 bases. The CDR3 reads CASKTENRDRGFSGANVLTF. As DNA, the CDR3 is TGTGCCAGCAAGACCGAAAACCGGGACAGGGGGTTCTCTGGGGCCAACGTCCTGACTTTC. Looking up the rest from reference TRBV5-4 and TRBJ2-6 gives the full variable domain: ETGVTQSPTHLIKTRGQQVTLRCSSQSGHNTVSWYQQALGQGPQFIFQYYREEENGRGNFPPRFSGLQFPNYSSELNVNALELDDSALYLCASKTENRDRGFSGANVLTFGAGSRLTVL.

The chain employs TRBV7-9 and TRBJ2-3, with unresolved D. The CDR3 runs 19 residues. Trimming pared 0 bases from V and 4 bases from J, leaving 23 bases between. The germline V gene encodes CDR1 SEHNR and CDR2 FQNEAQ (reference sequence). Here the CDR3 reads CASSLAFIVSTVKADTQYF. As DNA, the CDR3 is TGTGCCAGCAGCTTAGCCTTTATTGTATCTACAGTCAAAGCAGATACGCAGTATTTT. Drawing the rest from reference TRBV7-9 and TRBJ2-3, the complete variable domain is DTGVSQNPRHKITKRGQNVTFRCDPISEHNRLYWYRQTLGQGPEFLTYFQNEAQLEKSRLLSDRFSAERPKGSFSTLEIQRTEQGDSAMYLCASSLAFIVSTVKADTQYFGPGTRLTVL.

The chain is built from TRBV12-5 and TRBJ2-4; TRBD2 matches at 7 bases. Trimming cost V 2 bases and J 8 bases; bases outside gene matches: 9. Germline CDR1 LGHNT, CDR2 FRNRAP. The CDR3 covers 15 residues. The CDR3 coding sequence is TGTGCTAGTGGTTTGACTAGCGCTAGAGGGGACATTCAGTACTTC. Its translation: CASGLTSARGDIQYF. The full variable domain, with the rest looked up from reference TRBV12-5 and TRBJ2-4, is DARVTQTPRHKVTEMGQEVTMRCQPILGHNTVFWYRQTMMQGLELLAYFRNRAPLDDSGMPKDRFSAEMPDATLATLKIQPSEPRDSAVYFCASGLTSARGDIQYFGAGTRLSVL.